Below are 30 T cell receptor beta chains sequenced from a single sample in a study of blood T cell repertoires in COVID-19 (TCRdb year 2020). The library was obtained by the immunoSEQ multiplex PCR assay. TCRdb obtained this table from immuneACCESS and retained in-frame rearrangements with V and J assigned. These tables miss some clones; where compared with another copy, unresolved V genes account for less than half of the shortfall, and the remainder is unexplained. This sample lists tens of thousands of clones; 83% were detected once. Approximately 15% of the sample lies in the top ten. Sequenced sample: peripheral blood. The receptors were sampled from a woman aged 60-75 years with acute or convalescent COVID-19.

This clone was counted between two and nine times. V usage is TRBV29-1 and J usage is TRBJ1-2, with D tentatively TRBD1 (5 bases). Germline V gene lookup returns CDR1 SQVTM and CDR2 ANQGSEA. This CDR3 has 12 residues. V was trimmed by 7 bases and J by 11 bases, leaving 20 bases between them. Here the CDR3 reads CSARGWDVEYTF. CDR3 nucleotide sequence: TGCAGCGCCCGGGGGTGGGACGTAGAATACACCTTC.

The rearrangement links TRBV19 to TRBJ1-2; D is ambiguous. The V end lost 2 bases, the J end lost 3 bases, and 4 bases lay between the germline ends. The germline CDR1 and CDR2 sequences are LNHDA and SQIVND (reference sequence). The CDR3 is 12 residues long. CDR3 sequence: CASSIFDYGYTF. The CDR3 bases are TGTGCCAGTAGTATATTCGACTATGGCTACACCTTC.

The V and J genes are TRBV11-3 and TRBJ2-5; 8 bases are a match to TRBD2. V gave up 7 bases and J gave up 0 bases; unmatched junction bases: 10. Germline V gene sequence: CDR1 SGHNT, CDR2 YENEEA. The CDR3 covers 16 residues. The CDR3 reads CASTPRGGGYQETQYF. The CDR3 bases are TGTGCCAGCACCCCCCGGGGCGGGGGGTACCAAGAGACCCAGTACTTC.

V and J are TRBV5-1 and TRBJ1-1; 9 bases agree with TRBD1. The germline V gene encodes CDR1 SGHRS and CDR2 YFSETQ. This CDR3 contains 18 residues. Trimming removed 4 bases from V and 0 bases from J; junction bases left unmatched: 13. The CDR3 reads CASSALQGALGMNTEAFF. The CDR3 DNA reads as TGCGCCAGCAGCGCCCTACAGGGGGCGCTTGGAATGAACACTGAAGCTTTCTTT. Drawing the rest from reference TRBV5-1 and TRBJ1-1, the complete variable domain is KAGVTQTPRYLIKTRGQQVTLSCSPISGHRSVSWYQQTPGQGLQFLFEYFSETQRNKGNFPGRFSGRQFSNSRSEMNVSTLELGDSALYLCASSALQGALGMNTEAFFGQGTRLTVV.

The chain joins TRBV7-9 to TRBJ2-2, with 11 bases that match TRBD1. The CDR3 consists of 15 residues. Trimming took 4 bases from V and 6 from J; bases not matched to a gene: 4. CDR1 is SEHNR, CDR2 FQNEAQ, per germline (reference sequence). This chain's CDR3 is CASSSGQGAAGELFF. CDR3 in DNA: TGTGCCAGCAGCTCCGGACAGGGGGCCGCCGGGGAGCTGTTTTTT.

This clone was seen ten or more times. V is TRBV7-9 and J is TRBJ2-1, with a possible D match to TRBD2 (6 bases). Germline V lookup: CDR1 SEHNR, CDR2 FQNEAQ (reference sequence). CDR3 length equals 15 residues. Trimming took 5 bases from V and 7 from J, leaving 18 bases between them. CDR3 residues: CASSATAWRDNEQFF. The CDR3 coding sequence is TGTGCCAGCAGCGCGACTGCTTGGAGGGATAATGAGCAGTTCTTC.

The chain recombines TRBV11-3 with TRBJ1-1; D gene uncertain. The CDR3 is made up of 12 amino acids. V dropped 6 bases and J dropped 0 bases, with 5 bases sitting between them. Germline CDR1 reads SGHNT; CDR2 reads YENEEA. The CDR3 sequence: CASRGMNTEAFF. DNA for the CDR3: TGTGCCAGCAGGGGCATGAACACTGAAGCTTTCTTT.

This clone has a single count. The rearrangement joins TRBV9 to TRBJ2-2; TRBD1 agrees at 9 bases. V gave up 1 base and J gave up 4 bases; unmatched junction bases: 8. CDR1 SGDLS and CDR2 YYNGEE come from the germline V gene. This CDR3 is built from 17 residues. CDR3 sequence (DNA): TGTGCCAGCAGCGTACGACCGGGACAGGGCTTCACCGGGGAGCTGTTTTTT. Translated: CASSVRPGQGFTGELFF.

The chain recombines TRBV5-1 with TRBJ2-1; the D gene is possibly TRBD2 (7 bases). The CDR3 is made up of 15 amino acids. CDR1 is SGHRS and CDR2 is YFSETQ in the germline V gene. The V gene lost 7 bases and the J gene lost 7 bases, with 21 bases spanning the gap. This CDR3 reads CASGGDIFTKNEQFF. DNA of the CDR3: TGCGCCAGCGGGGGGGACATATTTACGAAAAATGAGCAGTTCTTC.

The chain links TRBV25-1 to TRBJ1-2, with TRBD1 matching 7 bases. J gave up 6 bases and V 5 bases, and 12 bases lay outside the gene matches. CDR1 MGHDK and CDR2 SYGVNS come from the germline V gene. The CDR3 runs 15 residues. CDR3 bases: TGTGCCAGCAGTACCTCCCGGACAGGAGAAGATGGCTACACCTTC. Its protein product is CASSTSRTGEDGYTF.

Here the CDR3 reads CASSDWGGSTNEKLFF. The CDR3 DNA is TGTGCCAGCAGTGACTGGGGAGGATCGACTAATGAAAAACTGTTTTTT. The chain couples TRBV27 to TRBJ1-4; D not resolved. The germline V gene encodes CDR1 MNHEY and CDR2 SMNVEV (reference sequence). Trimming left V 5 bases short and J 2 bases short, with 15 bases between. The CDR3 length is 16 residues.

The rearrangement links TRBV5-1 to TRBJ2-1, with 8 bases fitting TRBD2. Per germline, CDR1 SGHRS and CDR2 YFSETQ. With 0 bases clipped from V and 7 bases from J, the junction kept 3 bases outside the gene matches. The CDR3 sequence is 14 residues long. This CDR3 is CASSLVASGNEQFF. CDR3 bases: TGCGCCAGCAGCTTGGTAGCTAGCGGGAATGAGCAGTTCTTC.

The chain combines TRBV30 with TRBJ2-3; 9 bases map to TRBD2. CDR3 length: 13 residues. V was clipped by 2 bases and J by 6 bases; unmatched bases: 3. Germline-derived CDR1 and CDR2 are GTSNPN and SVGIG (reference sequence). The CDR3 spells CAWSLAGPDTQYF. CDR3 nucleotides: TGTGCCTGGAGTCTAGCGGGACCTGATACGCAGTATTTT.

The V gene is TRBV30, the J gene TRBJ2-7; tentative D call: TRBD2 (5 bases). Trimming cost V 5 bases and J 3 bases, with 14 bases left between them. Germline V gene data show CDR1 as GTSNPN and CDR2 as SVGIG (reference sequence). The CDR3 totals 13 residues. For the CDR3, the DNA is TGTGCCTGGGGCGAGGGTACCCTCTACGAGCAGTACTTC. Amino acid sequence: CAWGEGTLYEQYF.

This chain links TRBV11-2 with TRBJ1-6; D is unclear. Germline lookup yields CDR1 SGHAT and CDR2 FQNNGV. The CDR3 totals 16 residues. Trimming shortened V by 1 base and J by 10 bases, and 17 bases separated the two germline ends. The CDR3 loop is CASSLGASSRGSPLHF. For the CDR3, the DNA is TGTGCCAGCAGCTTAGGTGCGTCCTCTCGGGGATCACCCCTCCACTTT.

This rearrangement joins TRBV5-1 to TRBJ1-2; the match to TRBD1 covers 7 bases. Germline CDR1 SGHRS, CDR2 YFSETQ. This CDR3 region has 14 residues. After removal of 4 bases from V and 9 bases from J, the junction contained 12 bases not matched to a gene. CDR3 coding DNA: TGCGCCAGCAGCCCACAGCCGGAGACAGGGAGCTACACCTTC. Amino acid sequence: CASSPQPETGSYTF.

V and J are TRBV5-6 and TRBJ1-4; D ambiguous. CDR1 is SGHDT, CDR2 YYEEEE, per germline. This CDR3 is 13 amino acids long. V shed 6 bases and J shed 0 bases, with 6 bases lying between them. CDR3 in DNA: TGTGCCAGCAAAAGCGCAACTAATGAAAAACTGTTTTTT. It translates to CASKSATNEKLFF.

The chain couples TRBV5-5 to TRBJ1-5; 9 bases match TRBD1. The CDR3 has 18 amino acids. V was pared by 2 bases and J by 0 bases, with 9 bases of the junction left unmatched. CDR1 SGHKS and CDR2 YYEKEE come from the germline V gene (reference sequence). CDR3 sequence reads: CASSLRGQGDYSNQPQHF. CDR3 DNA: TGTGCCAGCAGCTTACGGGGACAGGGCGATTATAGCAATCAGCCCCAGCATTTT. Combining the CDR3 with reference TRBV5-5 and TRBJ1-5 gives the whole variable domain DAGVTQSPTHLIKTRGQQVTLRCSPISGHKSVSWYQQVLGQGPQFIFQYYEKEERGRGNFPDRFSARQFPNYSSELNVNALLLGDSALYLCASSLRGQGDYSNQPQHFGDGTRLSIL.

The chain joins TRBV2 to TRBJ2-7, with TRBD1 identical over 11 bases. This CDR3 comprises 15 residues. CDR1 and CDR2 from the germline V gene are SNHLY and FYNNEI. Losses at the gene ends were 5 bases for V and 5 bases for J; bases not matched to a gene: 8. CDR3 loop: CASSLIGQGAHEQYF. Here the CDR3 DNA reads TGTGCCAGCAGTTTAATAGGACAGGGGGCACACGAGCAGTACTTC.

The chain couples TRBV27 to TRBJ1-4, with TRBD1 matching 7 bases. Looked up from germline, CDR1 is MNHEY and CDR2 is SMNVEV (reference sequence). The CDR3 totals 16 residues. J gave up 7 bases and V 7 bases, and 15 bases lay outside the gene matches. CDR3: CASTRQYRGPFEKLFF. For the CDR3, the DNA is TGTGCCAGCACGCGACAGTACAGGGGTCCATTTGAAAAACTGTTTTTT.

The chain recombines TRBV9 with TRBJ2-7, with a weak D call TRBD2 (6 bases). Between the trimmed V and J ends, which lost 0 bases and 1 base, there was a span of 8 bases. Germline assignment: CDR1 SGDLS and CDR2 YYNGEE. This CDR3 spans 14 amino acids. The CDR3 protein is CASSVGRGSYEQYF. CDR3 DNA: TGTGCCAGCAGCGTAGGGAGGGGTTCCTACGAGCAGTACTTC.

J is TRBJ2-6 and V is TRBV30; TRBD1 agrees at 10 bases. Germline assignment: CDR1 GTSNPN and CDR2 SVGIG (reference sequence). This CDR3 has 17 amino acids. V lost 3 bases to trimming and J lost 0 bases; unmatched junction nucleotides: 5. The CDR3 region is CAWRLGQGRSGANVLTF. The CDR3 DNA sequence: TGTGCCTGGAGGTTGGGACAGGGGCGCTCTGGGGCCAACGTCCTGACTTTC. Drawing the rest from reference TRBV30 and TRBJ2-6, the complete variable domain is SQTIHQWPATLVQPVGSPLSLECTVEGTSNPNLYWYRQAAGRGLQLLFYSVGIGQISSEVPQNLSASRPQDRQFILSSKKLLLSDSGFYLCAWRLGQGRSGANVLTFGAGSRLTVL.

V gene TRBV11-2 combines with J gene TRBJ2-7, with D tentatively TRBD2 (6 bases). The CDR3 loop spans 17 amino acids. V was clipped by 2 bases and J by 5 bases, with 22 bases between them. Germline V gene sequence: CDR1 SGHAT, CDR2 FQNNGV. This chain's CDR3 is CASSLKGLAGTPNEQYF. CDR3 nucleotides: TGTGCCAGCAGCTTAAAAGGGCTGGCGGGAACCCCCAACGAGCAGTACTTC.

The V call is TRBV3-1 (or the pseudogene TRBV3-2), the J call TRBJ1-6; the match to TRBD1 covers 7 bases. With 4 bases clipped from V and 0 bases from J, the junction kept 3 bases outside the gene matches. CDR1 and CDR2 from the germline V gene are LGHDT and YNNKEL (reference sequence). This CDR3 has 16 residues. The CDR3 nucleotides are TGTGCCAGCAGCCCGACAGGGAGCTCCTATAATTCACCCCTCCACTTT. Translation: CASSPTGSSYNSPLHF.

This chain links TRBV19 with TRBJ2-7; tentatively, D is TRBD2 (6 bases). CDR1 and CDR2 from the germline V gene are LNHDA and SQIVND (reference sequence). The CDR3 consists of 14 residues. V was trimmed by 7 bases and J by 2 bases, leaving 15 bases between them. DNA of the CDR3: TGTGCCAGTAACGGCGGGACGGGTACCTACGAGCAGTACTTC. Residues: CASNGGTGTYEQYF.

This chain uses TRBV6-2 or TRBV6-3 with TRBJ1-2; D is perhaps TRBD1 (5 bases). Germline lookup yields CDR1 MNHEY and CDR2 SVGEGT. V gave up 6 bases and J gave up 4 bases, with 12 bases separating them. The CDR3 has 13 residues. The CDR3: CASSFQGVYGYTF. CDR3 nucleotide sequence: TGTGCCAGCAGCTTCCAAGGGGTCTATGGCTACACCTTC.

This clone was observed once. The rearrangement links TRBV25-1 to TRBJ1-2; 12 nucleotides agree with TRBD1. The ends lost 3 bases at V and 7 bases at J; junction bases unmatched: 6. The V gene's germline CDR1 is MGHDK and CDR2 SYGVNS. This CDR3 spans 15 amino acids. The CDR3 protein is CASSEPGQGAGGYTF. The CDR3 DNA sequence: TGTGCCAGCAGTGAGCCGGGACAGGGGGCGGGTGGCTACACCTTC.

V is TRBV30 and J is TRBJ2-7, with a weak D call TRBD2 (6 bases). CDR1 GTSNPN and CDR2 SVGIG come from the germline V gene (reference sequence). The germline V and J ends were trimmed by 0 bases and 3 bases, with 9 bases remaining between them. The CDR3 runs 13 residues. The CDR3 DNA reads TGTGCCTGGAGTGTACGGCGGGACTACGAGCAGTACTTC. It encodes CAWSVRRDYEQYF.

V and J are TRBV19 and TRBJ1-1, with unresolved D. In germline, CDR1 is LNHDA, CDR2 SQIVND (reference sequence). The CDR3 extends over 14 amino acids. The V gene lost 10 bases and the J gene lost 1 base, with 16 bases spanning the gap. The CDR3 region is CATRREPQNTEAFF. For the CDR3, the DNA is TGTGCCACGCGGCGGGAGCCCCAGAACACTGAAGCTTTCTTT.

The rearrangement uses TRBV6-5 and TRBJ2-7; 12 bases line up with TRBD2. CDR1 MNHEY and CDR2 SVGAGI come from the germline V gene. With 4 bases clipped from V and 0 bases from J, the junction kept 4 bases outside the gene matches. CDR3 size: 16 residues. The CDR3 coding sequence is TGTGCCAGCAGTTTTCTGACTAGCGGGAGCTCCTACGAGCAGTACTTC. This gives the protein CASSFLTSGSSYEQYF.